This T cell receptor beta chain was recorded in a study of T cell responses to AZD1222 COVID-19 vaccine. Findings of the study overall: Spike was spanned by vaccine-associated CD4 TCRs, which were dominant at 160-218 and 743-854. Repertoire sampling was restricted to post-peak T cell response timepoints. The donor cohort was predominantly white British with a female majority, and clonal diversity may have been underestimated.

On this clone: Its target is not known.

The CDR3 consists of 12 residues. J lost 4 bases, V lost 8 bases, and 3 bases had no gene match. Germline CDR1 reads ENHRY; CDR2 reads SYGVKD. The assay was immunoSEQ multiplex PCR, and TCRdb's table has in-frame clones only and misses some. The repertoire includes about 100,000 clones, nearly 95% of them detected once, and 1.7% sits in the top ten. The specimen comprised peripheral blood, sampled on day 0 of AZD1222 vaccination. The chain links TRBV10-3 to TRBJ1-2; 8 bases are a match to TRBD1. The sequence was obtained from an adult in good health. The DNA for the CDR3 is TGTGCCATCTCAGGGGGCGTCTATGGCTACACCTTC. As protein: CAISGGVYGYTF.